These 26 T cell receptor beta chains originate from one sample sequenced in a study of T cells expressing NK-cell markers. No DNA is given; TCRdb re-called the 5' RACE reads and lists each CDR3 protein once. The listing records fewer than 200,000 distinct CDR3 sequences. The sequencing input was blood T cells: a sorted CD56 or NKG2C T cell subset, CD4+ or CD8+ T cells, or bulk PBMC T cells (not recorded which). The receptor set was obtained from a woman aged 18 to 75 in good health.

This chain links TRBV20-1 with TRBJ2-3. The CDR3 covers 13 residues. Germline V CDR1 and CDR2: DFQATT, SNEGSKA (reference sequence). The CDR3 sequence is CSARDGASNTQYF.

The chain uses TRBV12-3 or TRBV12-4 and TRBJ2-1; no DNA is available, so the TRBD2 call from TCRdb remains unchecked. The CDR3 totals 15 residues. The CDR3 protein is CASTQGRGGLNEQFF.

V is TRBV12-3 or TRBV12-4 and J is TRBJ1-1. The CDR3 loop spans 14 amino acids. The CDR3 reads CASSLAEGSTEAFF.

The J gene is TRBJ1-5, the V gene TRBV19. The CDR3 runs 12 residues. Germline assignment: CDR1 LNHDA and CDR2 SQIVND (reference sequence). The CDR3 reads CASSMINQPQHF.

The chain combines TRBV19 with TRBJ2-7; checking the TCRdb D call of TRBD1 is not possible without DNA. Looked up from germline, CDR1 is LNHDA and CDR2 is SQIVND (reference sequence). The CDR3 runs to 15 residues. This CDR3 is CASSATRDRASEQYF.

The chain links TRBV27 to TRBJ2-7; TCRdb's D call of TRBD2 is untestable without DNA. Germline CDR1 MNHEY, CDR2 SMNVEV (reference sequence). The CDR3 has 14 residues. This chain's CDR3 is CASSLIAGPYEQYF.

The chain recombines TRBV12-3 or TRBV12-4 with TRBJ2-2; TCRdb proposes TRBD1, but this gene call is untestable without DNA. This CDR3 region has 14 residues. The CDR3 sequence is CASDAGANTGELFF.

The chain carries TRBV4-1 and TRBJ1-1; TCRdb designates TRBD1, a call that cannot be tested without DNA. The germline V gene encodes CDR1 MGHRA and CDR2 YSYEKL. This CDR3 is 16 amino acids long. CDR3 sequence reads: CASSRRQGRMNTEAFF.

The rearrangement uses TRBV7-3 and TRBJ1-1; TCRdb indicates TRBD1, and absent DNA this call remains unverified. The germline gives CDR1 SGHTA, CDR2 FQGTGA. This CDR3 spans 13 amino acids. CDR3 protein: CASSRTGNTEAFF.

The V and J genes are TRBV7-3 and TRBJ1-6; TCRdb returns TRBD1, unconfirmable since there is no DNA. The germline V gene has CDR1 SGHTA and CDR2 FQGTGA. The CDR3 has 14 amino acids. This CDR3 reads CASSLTGVDSPLHF.

The rearrangement links TRBV12-3 or TRBV12-4 to TRBJ1-5; as DNA is missing, the TRBD1 call by TCRdb cannot be tested. The CDR3 extends over 15 amino acids. CDR3 sequence: CASSLGGRRNQPQHF.

This chain joins TRBV20-1 and TRBJ2-7. CDR3 size: 13 residues. CDR1 is DFQATT and CDR2 is SNEGSKA in the germline V gene (reference sequence). CDR3 sequence: CSARDRRSYEQYF.

V usage is TRBV9 and J usage is TRBJ1-1. The V gene's germline CDR1 is SGDLS and CDR2 YYNGEE. CDR3 length equals 15 residues. This CDR3 is CASSVDPRGGTEAFF. Full variable domain (missing parts from reference TRBV9 and TRBJ1-1): DSGVTQTPKHLITATGQRVTLRCSPRSGDLSVYWYQQSLDQGLQFLIQYYNGEERAKGNILERFSAQQFPDLHSELNLSSLELGDSALYFCASSVDPRGGTEAFFGQGTRLTVV.

This chain joins TRBV20-1 and TRBJ2-7. This CDR3 contains 11 residues. In germline, CDR1 is DFQATT, CDR2 SNEGSKA (reference sequence). This CDR3 reads CSAKGSGEQYF.

The rearrangement joins TRBV20-1 to TRBJ1-1. Germline CDR1 is DFQATT and CDR2 is SNEGSKA (reference sequence). The CDR3 covers 13 residues. CDR3 in amino acids: CSARSWENTEAFF.

The chain uses TRBV6-5 and TRBJ2-1; the TCRdb call, TRBD1, lacks DNA for checking. In germline, CDR1 is MNHEY, CDR2 SVGAGI. The CDR3 is 14 amino acids. The CDR3 sequence: CASSSQDRYNEQFF.

The chain uses TRBV4-1 and TRBJ2-3. The germline V gene encodes CDR1 MGHRA and CDR2 YSYEKL. This CDR3 has 13 residues. The CDR3 protein is CASSREERDTQYF.

This rearrangement joins TRBV7-2 to TRBJ2-3; the D call from TCRdb, TRBD2, cannot be confirmed without DNA. This CDR3 comprises 15 residues. CDR1 and CDR2 (germline): SGHTA, FQGNSA. The CDR3 is CAYSLGAGGTDTQYF.

V usage is TRBV11-2 and J usage is TRBJ1-1. There are 12 residues in the CDR3. Germline lookup yields CDR1 SGHAT and CDR2 FQNNGV. CDR3 sequence reads: CASSPTSYFAFF.

The chain links TRBV12-3 or TRBV12-4 to TRBJ2-5; TCRdb calls TRBD1, which cannot be checked without DNA. The CDR3 is 15 residues long. CDR3 in amino acids: CASKLTGIEGQTQYF.

The chain combines TRBV5-1 with TRBJ2-7; with no DNA, the TCRdb D assignment of TRBD1 cannot be verified. CDR1 SGHRS and CDR2 YFSETQ come from the germline V gene. The CDR3 totals 16 residues. CDR3 sequence: CASSLARDRASDEQYF.

The genes are TRBV29-1 and TRBJ1-2; TCRdb selects TRBD1, and the lack of DNA leaves this call unchecked. In germline, CDR1 is SQVTM, CDR2 ANQGSEA. The CDR3 runs 12 residues. The CDR3 here is CSFYRELYGYTF.

The chain is built from TRBV7-9 and TRBJ2-2; TCRdb lists TRBD1, though no DNA is available to test this call. Germline assignment: CDR1 SEHNR and CDR2 FQNEAQ (reference sequence). CDR3 length equals 16 residues. CDR3 residues: CASSDGGQFLPGELFF.

This chain uses TRBV20-1 with TRBJ2-7; TCRdb names TRBD2, which stays unverified in the absence of DNA. The CDR3 extends over 14 amino acids. CDR1 and CDR2 from the germline V gene are DFQATT and SNEGSKA (reference sequence). CDR3 loop: CSAPASGWLYEQYF.

V usage is TRBV5-6 and J usage is TRBJ1-1; checking the TCRdb D call of TRBD1 is not possible without DNA. Germline loops: CDR1 SGHDT, CDR2 YYEEEE. This CDR3 comprises 15 residues. The CDR3 loop is CASSIDRGSGTEAFF.

V gene TRBV7-6 combines with J gene TRBJ2-2; the TCRdb D gene call, TRBD2, has no DNA to confirm it. CDR3 length: 16 amino acids. Germline CDR1 is SGHVS and CDR2 is FNYEAQ. This CDR3 reads CASSKIAGEVTGELFF.